This TCR beta chain was captured by sequencing in a study of T cell repertoires in cytomegalovirus infection. About the study: The study used recently identified HLA-C-restricted and well-studied HLA-B-restricted CMV epitopes. Both a matching HLA type and CMV infection were indicated by public TCR beta signatures. Study-wide results and caveats: In two of eight donors, the top clonotype was HLA-C-restricted CMV-specific. Cumulative public TCR beta family frequency identified carriers of CMV plus the relevant HLA.

This CDR3 has 15 amino acids. Trimming removed 4 bases from V and 8 bases from J, with 17 bases in between. Per the germline V gene, CDR1 is SGHAT and CDR2 is FQNNGV. Only a few counts were recorded for this clonotype. What it binds is unknown. From the reads, TCRdb called clonotypes with MiXCR, one entry per CDR3 protein. The sample lists over 45,000 distinct CDR3 sequences, over 15% seen once, with less than 30% in the top ten. The TCR originated in a human donor in good health (CMV status not recorded). Some clones in this sample may be carry-over from other donors' samples. The chain employs TRBV11-2 and TRBJ1-4; D not resolved. The sample in question was CD8+ T cells from cultured PBMCs, obtained from culture after CMV antigen stimulation. CDR3 loop: CASSWERGLREKLFF. In DNA form, the CDR3 reads TGTGCCAGCAGCTGGGAAAGAGGGTTAAGGGAAAAACTGTTTTTT.